This T cell receptor beta chain was retrieved from a study of shared clonotypes between healthy human individuals. The overall study: Donors were a couple of women and a few men aged 18 to 49. Overall study results and limits: Naive CD4 clonotypes overlapped across several donors at about 5.3%. Sequencing of the sorted subsets was shown by rarefaction to be incomplete despite large depth. Against clonotypes common to all four donors, non-shared ones had lower generation probabilities.

Concerning this clone: Its antigen is unknown.

Some clones are missing from TCRdb's copy, which holds only in-frame ones; the method was immunoSEQ multiplex PCR. The sample consists of about 2 million clones, 85% to 95% of them appearing once. The germline V gene encodes CDR1 SEHNR and CDR2 FQNEAQ (reference sequence). This CDR3 comprises 14 residues. J lost 6 bases, V lost 3 bases, and 4 bases had no gene match. V and J are TRBV7-9 and TRBJ2-7, with 11 nucleotides matching TRBD1. The sample was naive CD4+ T cells sorted from blood. Subset here: CD45RA+ positively selected. The receptor comes from a young man in good health. The CDR3 DNA follows: TGTGCCAGCAGCTTTCGGGACAGGGGGTCCGAGCAGTACTTC. Translating it yields CASSFRDRGSEQYF.